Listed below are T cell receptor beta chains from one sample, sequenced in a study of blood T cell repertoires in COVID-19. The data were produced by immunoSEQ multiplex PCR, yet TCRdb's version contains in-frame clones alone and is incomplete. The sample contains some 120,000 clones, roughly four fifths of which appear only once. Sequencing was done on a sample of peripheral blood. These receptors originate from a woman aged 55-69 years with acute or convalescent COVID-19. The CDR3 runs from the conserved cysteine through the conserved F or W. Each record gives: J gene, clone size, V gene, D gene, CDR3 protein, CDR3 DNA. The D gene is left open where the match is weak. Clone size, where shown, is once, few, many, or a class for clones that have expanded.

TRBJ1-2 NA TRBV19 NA CASILGGPDYGYTF TGTGCCAGTATCCTCGGGGGGCCGGACTATGGCTACACCTTC
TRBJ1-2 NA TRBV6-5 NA CASTSTGAGYTF TGTGCCAGCACCAGCACCGGAGCTGGCTACACCTTC
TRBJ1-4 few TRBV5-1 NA CASSPGRSRGEKLFF TGCGCCAGCAGCCCCGGCCGATCTAGGGGTGAAAAACTGTTTTTT
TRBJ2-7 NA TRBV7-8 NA CASSRQNKQGTYEQYF TGTGCCAGCAGCAGACAGAATAAACAGGGCACCTACGAGCAGTACTTC
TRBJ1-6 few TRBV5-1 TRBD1 CASKGQGESPLHF TGCGCCAGCAAGGGACAGGGGGAATCACCCCTCCACTTT
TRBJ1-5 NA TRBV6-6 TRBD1 CASSQTKQQGALNQPQHF TGTGCCAGCAGTCAAACGAAACAACAGGGGGCCCTCAATCAGCCCCAGCATTTT
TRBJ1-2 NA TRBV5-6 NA CASSLSSRVQGPTNYGYTF TGTGCCAGCAGCTTGTCTTCCCGAGTTCAGGGGCCGACTAACTATGGCTACACCTTC
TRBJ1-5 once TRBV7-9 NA CASSVTGFQPQHF TGTGCCAGCAGCGTAACAGGGTTTCAGCCCCAGCATTTT
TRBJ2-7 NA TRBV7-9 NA CASSQSVETLYEQYF TGTGCCAGCAGCCAGAGCGTGGAGACCCTCTACGAGCAGTACTTC
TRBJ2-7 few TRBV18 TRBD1 CASSGQDLYEQYF TGTGCCAGCTCCGGACAGGACCTCTACGAGCAGTACTTC
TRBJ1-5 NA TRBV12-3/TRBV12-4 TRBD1 CASSQGAGKPQHF TGTGCCAGCAGTCAGGGGGCAGGTAAGCCCCAGCATTTT
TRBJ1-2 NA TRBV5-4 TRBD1 CASSWDRGYYGYTF TGTGCCAGCAGCTGGGACAGGGGGTACTATGGCTACACCTTC
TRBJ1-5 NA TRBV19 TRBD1 CASRSNQGVGQGRNQPQHF TGTGCCAGTAGGAGTAACCAGGGGGTGGGACAGGGCAGAAATCAGCCCCAGCATTTT
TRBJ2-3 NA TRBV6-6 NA CASSYSLQGDTQYF TGTGCCAGCAGTTACTCGCTACAGGGAGATACGCAGTATTTT
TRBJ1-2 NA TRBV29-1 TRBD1 CSVPRDRAYGYTF TGCAGCGTTCCCCGGGACAGGGCTTATGGCTACACCTTC
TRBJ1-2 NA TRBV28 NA CASGDYLYGYTF TGTGCCAGCGGGGACTACTTATATGGCTACACCTTC